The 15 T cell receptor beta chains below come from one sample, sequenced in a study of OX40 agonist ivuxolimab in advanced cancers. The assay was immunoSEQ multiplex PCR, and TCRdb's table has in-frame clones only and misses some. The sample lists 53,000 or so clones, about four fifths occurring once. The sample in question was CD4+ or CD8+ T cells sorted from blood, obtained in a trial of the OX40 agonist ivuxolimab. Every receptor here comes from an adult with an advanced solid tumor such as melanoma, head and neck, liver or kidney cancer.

The CDR3 is CASSEGGPQHF. The CDR3 DNA reads TGTGCCAGCAGTGAGGGGGGCCCCCAGCATTTT. The chain has TRBV6-1 and TRBJ1-5; perhaps TRBD1 as D (6 bases). There are 11 residues in the CDR3. Per the germline V gene, CDR1 is MNHNS and CDR2 is SASEGT. Trimming pared 3 bases from V and 10 bases from J, leaving 7 bases between.

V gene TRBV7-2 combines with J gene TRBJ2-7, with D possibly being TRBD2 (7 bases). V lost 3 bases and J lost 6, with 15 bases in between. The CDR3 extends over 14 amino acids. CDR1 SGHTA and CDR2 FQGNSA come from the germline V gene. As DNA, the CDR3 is TGTGCCAGCAGCTTGGGGGGGCCGCAGCCCGAGCAGTACTTC. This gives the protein CASSLGGPQPEQYF.

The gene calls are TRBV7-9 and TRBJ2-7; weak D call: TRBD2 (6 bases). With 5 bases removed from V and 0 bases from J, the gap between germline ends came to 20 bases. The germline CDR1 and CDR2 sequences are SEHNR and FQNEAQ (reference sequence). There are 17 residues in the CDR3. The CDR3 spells CASSPLPGLQSSYEQYF. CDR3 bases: TGTGCCAGCAGCCCCCTACCGGGACTCCAGAGCTCCTACGAGCAGTACTTC.

This CDR3 reads CASMDGPSYNSPLHF. The CDR3 nucleotides are TGTGCCAGCATGGACGGCCCCTCCTATAATTCACCCCTCCACTTT. The chain combines TRBV2 with TRBJ1-6; D not certain. This CDR3 region has 15 residues. The V and J ends lost 7 bases and 0 bases respectively, with 10 bases between them. CDR1 is SNHLY, CDR2 FYNNEI, per germline.

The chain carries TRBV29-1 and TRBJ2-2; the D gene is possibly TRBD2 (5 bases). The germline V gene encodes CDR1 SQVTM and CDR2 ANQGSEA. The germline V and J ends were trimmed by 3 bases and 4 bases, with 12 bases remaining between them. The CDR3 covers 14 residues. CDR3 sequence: CSVEPGEGTGELFF. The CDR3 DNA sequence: TGCAGCGTTGAGCCCGGGGAAGGCACCGGGGAGCTGTTTTTT.

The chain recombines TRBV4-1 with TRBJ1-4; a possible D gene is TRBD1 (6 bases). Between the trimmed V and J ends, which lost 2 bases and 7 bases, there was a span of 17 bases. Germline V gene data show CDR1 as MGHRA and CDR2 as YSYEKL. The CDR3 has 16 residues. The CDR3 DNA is TGCGCCAGCAGCCAACTACCAGGGGACCACCTTGAAAAACTGTTTTTT. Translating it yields CASSQLPGDHLEKLFF.

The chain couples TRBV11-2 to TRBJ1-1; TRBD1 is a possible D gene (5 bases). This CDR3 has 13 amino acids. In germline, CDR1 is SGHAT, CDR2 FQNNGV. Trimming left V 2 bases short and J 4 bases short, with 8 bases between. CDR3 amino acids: CASSLLGTTEAFF. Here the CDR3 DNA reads TGTGCCAGCAGCTTACTAGGGACCACTGAAGCTTTCTTT.

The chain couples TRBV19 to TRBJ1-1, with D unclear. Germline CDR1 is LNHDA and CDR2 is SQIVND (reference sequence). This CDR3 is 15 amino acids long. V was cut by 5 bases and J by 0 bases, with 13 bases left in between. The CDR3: CASSRLGIMNTEAFF. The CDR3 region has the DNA TGTGCCAGTAGTCGTCTAGGGATCATGAACACTGAAGCTTTCTTT.

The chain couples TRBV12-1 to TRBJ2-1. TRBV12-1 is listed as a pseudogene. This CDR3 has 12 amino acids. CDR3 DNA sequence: TGTGCCAGCAGCTTTGTTCCTGGTGAGCAGTTCTTC. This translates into CASSFVPGEQFF.

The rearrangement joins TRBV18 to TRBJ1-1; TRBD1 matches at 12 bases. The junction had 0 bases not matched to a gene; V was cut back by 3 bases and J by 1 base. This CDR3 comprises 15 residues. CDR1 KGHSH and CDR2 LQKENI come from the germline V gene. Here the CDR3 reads CASSPGQGANTEAFF. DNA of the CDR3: TGTGCCAGCTCACCGGGACAGGGGGCGAACACTGAAGCTTTCTTT. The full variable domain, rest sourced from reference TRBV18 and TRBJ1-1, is NAGVMQNPRHLVRRRGQEARLRCSPMKGHSHVYWYRQLPEEGLKFMVYLQKENIIDESGMPKERFSAEFPKEGPSILRIQQVVRGDSAAYFCASSPGQGANTEAFFGQGTRLTVV.

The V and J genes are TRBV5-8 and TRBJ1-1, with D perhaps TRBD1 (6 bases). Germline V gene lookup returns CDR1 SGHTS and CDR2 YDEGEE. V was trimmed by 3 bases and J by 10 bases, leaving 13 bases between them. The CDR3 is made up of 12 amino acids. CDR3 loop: CASSSQGARAFF. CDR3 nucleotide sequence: TGTGCCAGCAGCTCACAGGGAGCGCGAGCTTTCTTT.

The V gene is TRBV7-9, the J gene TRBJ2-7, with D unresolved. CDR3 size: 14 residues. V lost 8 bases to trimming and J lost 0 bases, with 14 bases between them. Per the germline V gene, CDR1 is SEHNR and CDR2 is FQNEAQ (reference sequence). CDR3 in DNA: TGTGCCAGCGCCTATTTCGGAAGCTCCTACGAGCAGTACTTC. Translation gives CASAYFGSSYEQYF.

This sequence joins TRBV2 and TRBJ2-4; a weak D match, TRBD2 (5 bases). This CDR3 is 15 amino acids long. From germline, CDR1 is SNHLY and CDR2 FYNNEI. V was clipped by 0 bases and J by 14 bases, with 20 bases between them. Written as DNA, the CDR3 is TGTGCCAGCAGTGAAGCAGGGCTTTCGACGGGGAGTAAGTACTTC. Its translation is CASSEAGLSTGSKYF.

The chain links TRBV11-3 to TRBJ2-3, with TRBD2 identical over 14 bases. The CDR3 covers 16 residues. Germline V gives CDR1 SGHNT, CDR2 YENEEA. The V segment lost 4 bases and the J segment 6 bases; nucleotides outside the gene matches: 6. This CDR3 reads CASSSGLAGELDTQYF. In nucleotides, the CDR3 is TGTGCCAGCAGCTCGGGACTAGCGGGAGAGCTTGATACGCAGTATTTT.

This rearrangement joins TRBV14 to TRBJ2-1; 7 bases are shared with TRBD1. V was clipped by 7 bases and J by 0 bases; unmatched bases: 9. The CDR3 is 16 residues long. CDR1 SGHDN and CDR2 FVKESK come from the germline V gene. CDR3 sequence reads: CASTYRQGLSYNEQFF. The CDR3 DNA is TGTGCCAGCACCTACCGACAGGGTCTCTCCTACAATGAGCAGTTCTTC.